This is a list of T cell receptor beta chains from one sample in a study of shared clonotypes between healthy human individuals. Data came from immunoSEQ multiplex PCR; TCRdb stores just in-frame clones and leaves some out. The sample includes over a million clones, approximately 72% of them seen just once. The sample consisted of memory CD4+ T cells sorted from blood. These receptors all come from a man younger than 35 in good health. Each CDR3 is given with its conserved first and last residue. The D gene is left open where the match is weak. The size entry is marked missing in some rows and otherwise reads once, few, many or a size class.

abundance: once
d_gene: -
v_gene: TRBV30
j_gene: TRBJ2-2
CDR3aa: CAWSRTAGELFF
CDR3nt: TGTGCCTGGAGCCGCACGGCCGGGGAGCTGTTTTTT

abundance: -
d_gene: -
v_gene: TRBV28
j_gene: TRBJ2-4
CDR3aa: CASSAVGGLGAKNIQYF
CDR3nt: TGTGCCAGCAGTGCGGTGGGGGGCCTTGGTGCCAAAAACATTCAGTACTTC

abundance: -
d_gene: TRBD2
v_gene: TRBV27
j_gene: TRBJ2-1
CDR3aa: CASSLWGASGSNSGFF
CDR3nt: TGTGCCAGCAGTTTATGGGGGGCTAGCGGGAGTAATAGCGGGTTCTTC

abundance: -
d_gene: TRBD1
v_gene: TRBV29-1
j_gene: TRBJ1-1
CDR3aa: CSGDRGMNTEAFF
CDR3nt: TGCAGCGGCGACAGGGGCATGAACACTGAAGCTTTCTTT

abundance: -
d_gene: -
v_gene: TRBV4-1
j_gene: TRBJ2-5
CDR3aa: CASSPQGLKTQYF
CDR3nt: TGCGCCAGCAGCCCCCAGGGTTTGAAGACCCAGTACTTC

abundance: -
d_gene: TRBD2
v_gene: TRBV6-5
j_gene: TRBJ2-7
CDR3aa: CASSYSASGSYEQYF
CDR3nt: TGTGCCAGCAGTTACTCCGCTAGCGGATCCTACGAGCAGTACTTC

abundance: -
d_gene: -
v_gene: TRBV6-1
j_gene: TRBJ2-7
CDR3aa: CASSDKTRSSYEQYF
CDR3nt: TGTGCCAGCAGTGACAAGACGCGGAGCTCCTACGAGCAGTACTTC

abundance: -
d_gene: -
v_gene: TRBV29-1
j_gene: TRBJ2-4
CDR3aa: CSVADSTIAKNIQYF
CDR3nt: TGCAGCGTTGCGGACAGTACTATAGCCAAAAACATTCAGTACTTC

abundance: many
d_gene: -
v_gene: TRBV7-6
j_gene: TRBJ2-7
CDR3aa: CASSLYAGDTYEQYF
CDR3nt: TGTGCCAGCAGCTTATATGCAGGGGATACCTACGAGCAGTACTTC

abundance: -
d_gene: TRBD2
v_gene: TRBV6-5
j_gene: TRBJ2-2
CDR3aa: CASSRGTTNTGELFF
CDR3nt: TGTGCCAGCAGTCGGGGGACTACCAACACCGGGGAGCTGTTTTTT

abundance: few
d_gene: -
v_gene: TRBV29-1
j_gene: TRBJ1-2
CDR3aa: CSAIGPLEGYGYTF
CDR3nt: TGCAGCGCGATTGGGCCCCTGGAGGGCTATGGCTACACCTTC

abundance: -
d_gene: -
v_gene: TRBV5-1
j_gene: TRBJ2-3
CDR3aa: CASSLVGHPTDTQYF
CDR3nt: TGCGCCAGCAGCTTGGTGGGCCACCCCACAGATACGCAGTATTTT

abundance: -
d_gene: -
v_gene: TRBV5-5
j_gene: TRBJ2-5
CDR3aa: CASSGTQETQYF
CDR3nt: TGTGCCAGCAGCGGGACACAAGAGACCCAGTACTTC

abundance: few
d_gene: -
v_gene: TRBV2
j_gene: TRBJ1-2
CDR3aa: CASSRDTYYGYTF
CDR3nt: TGTGCCAGCAGCCGGGACACTTACTATGGCTACACCTTC

abundance: -
d_gene: -
v_gene: TRBV4-3
j_gene: TRBJ2-1
CDR3aa: CASSQDRLVAEQFF
CDR3nt: TGCGCCAGCAGCCAAGACCGCCTAGTGGCTGAGCAGTTCTTC

abundance: -
d_gene: TRBD2
v_gene: TRBV5-6
j_gene: TRBJ2-1
CDR3aa: CASSLGQTSGWDKEFF
CDR3nt: TGTGCCAGCAGCTTGGGGCAGACTAGCGGGTGGGATAAGGAGTTCTTC

abundance: -
d_gene: -
v_gene: TRBV5-4
j_gene: TRBJ2-2
CDR3aa: CASSYPGVSNTGELFF
CDR3nt: TGTGCCAGCAGCTATCCTGGGGTGTCGAACACCGGGGAGCTGTTTTTT

abundance: few
d_gene: -
v_gene: TRBV5-4
j_gene: TRBJ2-2
CDR3aa: CASSLAPNTGELFF
CDR3nt: TGTGCCAGCAGCTTGGCCCCGAACACCGGGGAGCTGTTTTTT

abundance: -
d_gene: TRBD1
v_gene: TRBV10-3
j_gene: TRBJ1-6
CDR3aa: CAISRDSNSPLHF
CDR3nt: TGTGCCATCAGCCGGGACAGTAATTCACCCCTCCACTTT

abundance: -
d_gene: -
v_gene: TRBV11-2
j_gene: TRBJ1-1
CDR3aa: CASSPRRGKMNTEAFF
CDR3nt: TGTGCCAGCAGCCCTAGGAGGGGGAAGATGAACACTGAAGCTTTCTTT

abundance: -
d_gene: TRBD2
v_gene: TRBV7-2
j_gene: TRBJ2-3
CDR3aa: CASSRGTSGGAVSDTQYF
CDR3nt: TGTGCCAGCAGCCGAGGGACTAGCGGGGGGGCCGTGTCAGATACGCAGTATTTT

abundance: once
d_gene: TRBD2
v_gene: TRBV19
j_gene: TRBJ2-1
CDR3aa: CASSSPGLAGGIEQFF
CDR3nt: TGTGCCAGTAGTTCCCCGGGACTAGCGGGGGGGATTGAGCAGTTCTTC

abundance: few
d_gene: -
v_gene: TRBV7-7
j_gene: TRBJ2-5
CDR3aa: CASSLGSKAVGETQYF
CDR3nt: TGTGCTAGCAGCTTAGGGAGTAAGGCGGTCGGAGAGACCCAGTACTTC

abundance: -
d_gene: -
v_gene: TRBV5-4
j_gene: TRBJ1-4
CDR3aa: CASSRSATNEKLFF
CDR3nt: TGTGCCAGCAGCCGGAGCGCAACTAATGAAAAACTGTTTTTT

abundance: -
d_gene: -
v_gene: TRBV10-3
j_gene: TRBJ2-7
CDR3aa: CATGQQAPYEQYF
CDR3nt: TGTGCCACCGGGCAGCAGGCTCCCTACGAGCAGTACTTC

abundance: -
d_gene: -
v_gene: TRBV6-1
j_gene: TRBJ2-4
CDR3aa: CASSFGTWENIQYF
CDR3nt: TGTGCCAGCAGTTTTGGGACCTGGGAAAACATTCAGTACTTC

abundance: once
d_gene: -
v_gene: TRBV2
j_gene: TRBJ1-4
CDR3aa: CASSEGGGLKLFF
CDR3nt: TGTGCCAGCAGTGAAGGAGGCGGGTTGAAACTGTTTTTT

abundance: -
d_gene: -
v_gene: TRBV18
j_gene: TRBJ1-3
CDR3aa: CASSSLGGAGNTIYF
CDR3nt: TGTGCCAGCTCTTCACTCGGGGGTGCTGGAAACACCATATATTTT

abundance: -
d_gene: TRBD1
v_gene: TRBV4-3
j_gene: TRBJ2-7
CDR3aa: CASSLLVGTGGYEQYF
CDR3nt: TGCGCCAGCAGCCTCCTCGTCGGGACAGGGGGTTACGAGCAGTACTTC

abundance: -
d_gene: TRBD1
v_gene: TRBV25-1
j_gene: TRBJ1-1
CDR3aa: CASVSFTGVSEAFF
CDR3nt: TGTGCCAGCGTTAGCTTCACAGGGGTATCTGAAGCTTTCTTT

abundance: -
d_gene: -
v_gene: TRBV14
j_gene: TRBJ2-7
CDR3aa: CASSQLSQGNYEQYF
CDR3nt: TGTGCCAGCAGCCAATTGAGCCAGGGGAACTACGAGCAGTACTTC

abundance: few
d_gene: -
v_gene: TRBV25-1
j_gene: TRBJ1-6
CDR3aa: CASSAGAKGSPLHF
CDR3nt: TGTGCCAGCAGTGCCGGGGCGAAAGGTTCACCCCTCCACTTT

abundance: -
d_gene: -
v_gene: TRBV2
j_gene: TRBJ1-5
CDR3aa: CASKSVSGNQPQHF
CDR3nt: TGTGCCAGCAAGAGCGTCTCGGGCAATCAGCCCCAGCATTTT

abundance: -
d_gene: -
v_gene: TRBV4-3
j_gene: TRBJ1-2
CDR3aa: CASSQSQRNYGYTF
CDR3nt: TGCGCCAGCAGCCAATCCCAGAGGAACTATGGCTACACCTTC

abundance: -
d_gene: TRBD1
v_gene: TRBV7-2
j_gene: TRBJ1-4
CDR3aa: CASSRKSTGEGSYEKLFF
CDR3nt: TGTGCCAGCAGCCGCAAATCGACAGGGGAGGGATCGTATGAAAAACTGTTTTTT

abundance: -
d_gene: TRBD1
v_gene: TRBV2
j_gene: TRBJ1-2
CDR3aa: CASSTGGDYGYTF
CDR3nt: TGTGCCAGCAGTACAGGGGGCGACTATGGCTACACCTTC

abundance: -
d_gene: TRBD2
v_gene: TRBV5-1
j_gene: TRBJ2-5
CDR3aa: CASRLAGMETQYF
CDR3nt: TGCGCCAGCAGACTAGCGGGGATGGAGACCCAGTACTTC

abundance: -
d_gene: -
v_gene: TRBV2
j_gene: TRBJ2-7
CDR3aa: CASSGQGSSYEQYF
CDR3nt: TGTGCCAGCAGCGGGCAGGGAAGCTCCTACGAGCAGTACTTC

abundance: -
d_gene: TRBD1
v_gene: TRBV19
j_gene: TRBJ1-5
CDR3aa: CATGQGAKPSNQPQHF
CDR3nt: TGTGCCACCGGACAGGGGGCGAAACCTAGCAATCAGCCCCAGCATTTT

abundance: many
d_gene: TRBD1
v_gene: TRBV13
j_gene: TRBJ2-1
CDR3aa: CASSFRWGDRDNNEQFF
CDR3nt: TGTGCCAGCAGCTTTAGGTGGGGGGACAGGGACAACAATGAGCAGTTCTTC

abundance: -
d_gene: -
v_gene: TRBV15
j_gene: TRBJ1-2
CDR3aa: CATSEDGRSGYTF
CDR3nt: TGTGCCACCAGCGAAGACGGACGTAGTGGCTACACCTTC

abundance: once
d_gene: -
v_gene: TRBV7-9
j_gene: TRBJ2-3
CDR3aa: CASRPRGVGTDTQYF
CDR3nt: TGTGCCAGCAGGCCAAGGGGCGTCGGGACAGATACGCAGTATTTT

abundance: -
d_gene: -
v_gene: TRBV5-1
j_gene: TRBJ2-7
CDR3aa: CASSLGSSLYEQYF
CDR3nt: TGCGCCAGCAGCTTGGGGTCCAGCCTATACGAGCAGTACTTC

abundance: -
d_gene: -
v_gene: TRBV2
j_gene: TRBJ1-5
CDR3aa: CASTKQGSDQPQHF
CDR3nt: TGTGCCAGCACGAAACAGGGATCCGATCAGCCCCAGCATTTT

abundance: once
d_gene: TRBD1
v_gene: TRBV2
j_gene: TRBJ2-1
CDR3aa: CASSEEGTGIIEQFF
CDR3nt: TGTGCCAGCAGTGAAGAGGGGACAGGGATTATTGAGCAGTTCTTC

abundance: -
d_gene: -
v_gene: TRBV6-1
j_gene: TRBJ2-1
CDR3aa: CASSEAGVTYNEQFF
CDR3nt: TGTGCCAGCAGTGAAGCGGGGGTTACCTACAATGAGCAGTTCTTC

abundance: -
d_gene: TRBD2
v_gene: TRBV2
j_gene: TRBJ2-3
CDR3aa: CASSEDPRIAGSTDTQYF
CDR3nt: TGTGCCAGCAGTGAAGACCCTCGGATAGCGGGCTCCACAGATACGCAGTATTTT

abundance: -
d_gene: -
v_gene: TRBV7-9
j_gene: TRBJ2-6
CDR3aa: CASSGRFSGANVLTF
CDR3nt: TGTGCCAGCAGCGGACGGTTCTCTGGGGCCAACGTCCTGACTTTC

abundance: -
d_gene: -
v_gene: TRBV29-1
j_gene: TRBJ1-2
CDR3aa: CSVVVTGYYGYTF
CDR3nt: TGCAGCGTTGTTGTAACAGGGTATTATGGCTACACCTTC

abundance: -
d_gene: TRBD1
v_gene: TRBV5-8
j_gene: TRBJ1-2
CDR3aa: CASSPGQGGGGYTF
CDR3nt: TGTGCCAGCAGTCCCGGACAGGGGGGTGGAGGCTACACCTTC

abundance: -
d_gene: -
v_gene: TRBV5-1
j_gene: TRBJ1-4
CDR3aa: CASSAEGSEKLFF
CDR3nt: TGCGCCAGCAGCGCTGAGGGAAGTGAAAAACTGTTTTTT

abundance: -
d_gene: TRBD1
v_gene: TRBV5-6
j_gene: TRBJ1-4
CDR3aa: CASSLARTGGEKLFF
CDR3nt: TGTGCCAGCAGCTTGGCCCGCACAGGGGGGGAAAAACTGTTTTTT

abundance: -
d_gene: -
v_gene: TRBV18
j_gene: TRBJ2-1
CDR3aa: CASSPSSQGWGNEQFF
CDR3nt: TGTGCCAGCTCACCAAGTAGCCAGGGTTGGGGTAATGAGCAGTTCTTC

abundance: -
d_gene: -
v_gene: TRBV15
j_gene: TRBJ2-2
CDR3aa: CATSRPTSSGELFF
CDR3nt: TGTGCCACCAGCAGACCAACTAGCTCCGGGGAGCTGTTTTTT

abundance: -
d_gene: TRBD1
v_gene: TRBV6-1
j_gene: TRBJ1-1
CDR3aa: CASREPGQGLAEAFF
CDR3nt: TGTGCCAGCAGGGAACCGGGACAGGGGTTGGCTGAAGCTTTCTTT

abundance: -
d_gene: -
v_gene: TRBV5-8
j_gene: TRBJ1-2
CDR3aa: CASSPAPSYGYTF
CDR3nt: TGTGCCAGCAGCCCGGCCCCGAGCTATGGCTACACCTTC

abundance: -
d_gene: -
v_gene: TRBV2
j_gene: TRBJ1-1
CDR3aa: CASTLSGGNTEAFF
CDR3nt: TGTGCCAGCACTCTTTCCGGGGGGAATACTGAAGCTTTCTTT

abundance: once
d_gene: -
v_gene: TRBV30
j_gene: TRBJ1-1
CDR3aa: CAWSTTNTEAFF
CDR3nt: TGTGCCTGGAGTACCACGAACACTGAAGCTTTCTTT

abundance: -
d_gene: -
v_gene: TRBV19
j_gene: TRBJ1-6
CDR3aa: CASSRGLGDNSPLHF
CDR3nt: TGTGCCAGTAGTCGGGGGCTTGGGGATAATTCACCCCTCCACTTT